These T cell receptor beta chains were read from a single sample in a study of T cells after yellow fever vaccination. TCRdb re-called the 5' RACE reads through MiXCR, storing one row per CDR3 protein. The sample records tens of thousands of distinct CDR3 sequences, less than 8.5% being singletons. This specimen was CD8+ T cells sorted from PBMCs, taken 15 days after the yellow fever booster vaccination. The receptors originated from a man aged 30-40 years who received the YFV17D yellow fever vaccine. Both conserved end residues are part of each CDR3. Fields, in order: J gene, V gene, CDR3 protein.

J: TRBJ2-7; V: TRBV27; CDR3: CASSTGTSGGSYEQYF
J: TRBJ2-7; V: TRBV6-1; CDR3: CASSPYTSGHSYEQYF
J: TRBJ2-1; V: TRBV15; CDR3: CATSRERTTPNEQFF
J: TRBJ2-5; V: TRBV7-9; CDR3: CASRTGTVVGETQYF
J: TRBJ2-1; V: TRBV4-3; CDR3: CASSPLQGSYNEQFF
J: TRBJ2-7; V: TRBV7-9; CDR3: CASSQTGPEQYF
J: TRBJ2-5; V: TRBV29-1; CDR3: CSDRRAKETQYF
J: TRBJ2-1; V: TRBV23-1; CDR3: CASSRETSGNNEQFF
J: TRBJ1-2; V: TRBV15; CDR3: CATSSFRGGGYTF
J: TRBJ2-7; V: TRBV7-2; CDR3: CASSFAGSHEQYF